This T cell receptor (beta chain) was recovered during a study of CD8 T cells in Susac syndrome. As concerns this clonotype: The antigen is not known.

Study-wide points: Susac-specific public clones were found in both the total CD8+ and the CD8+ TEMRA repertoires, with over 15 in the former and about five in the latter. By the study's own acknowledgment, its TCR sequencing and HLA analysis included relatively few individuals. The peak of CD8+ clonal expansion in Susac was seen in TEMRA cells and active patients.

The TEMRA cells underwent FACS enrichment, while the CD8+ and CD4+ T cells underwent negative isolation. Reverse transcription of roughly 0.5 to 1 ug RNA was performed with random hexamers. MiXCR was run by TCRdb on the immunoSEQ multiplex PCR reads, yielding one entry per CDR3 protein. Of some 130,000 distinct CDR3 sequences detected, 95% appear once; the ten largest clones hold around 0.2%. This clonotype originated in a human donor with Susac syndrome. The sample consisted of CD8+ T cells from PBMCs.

The CDR3 region is CSEAHYNEQFF. The CDR3 DNA reads TGCAGCGAGGCCCACTACAATGAGCAGTTCTTC. The genes are TRBV29-1 and TRBJ2-1; D is undetermined. Germline values: CDR1 SQVTM, CDR2 ANQGSEA. The CDR3 is 11 residues long. Trimming removed 7 bases at V and 3 bases at J, with 7 bases between.